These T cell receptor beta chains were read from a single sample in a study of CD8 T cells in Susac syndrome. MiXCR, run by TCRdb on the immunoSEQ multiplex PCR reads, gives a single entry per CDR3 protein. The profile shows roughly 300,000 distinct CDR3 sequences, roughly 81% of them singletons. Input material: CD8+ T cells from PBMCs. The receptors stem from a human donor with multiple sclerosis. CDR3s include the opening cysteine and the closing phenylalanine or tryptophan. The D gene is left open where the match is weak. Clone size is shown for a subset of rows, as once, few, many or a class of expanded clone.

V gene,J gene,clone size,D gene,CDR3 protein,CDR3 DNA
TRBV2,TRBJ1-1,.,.,CASSPRGGWTEAFF,TGTGCCAGCAGCCCCCGGGGGGGTTGGACTGAAGCTTTCTTT
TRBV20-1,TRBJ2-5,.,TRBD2,CSARDLFVAGGRGETQYF,TGCAGTGCTAGAGATCTGTTCGTAGCGGGAGGAAGAGGAGAGACCCAGTACTTC
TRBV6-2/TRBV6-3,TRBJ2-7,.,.,CASSYYRQGLYEQYF,TGTGCCAGCAGTTACTATAGACAGGGACTTTACGAGCAGTACTTC
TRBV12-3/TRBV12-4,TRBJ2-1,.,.,CASSYSGEYNEQFF,TGTGCCAGCAGTTACTCGGGGGAATACAATGAGCAGTTCTTC
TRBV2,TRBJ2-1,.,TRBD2,CARERLADNEQFF,TGTGCCCGAGAACGGCTAGCGGACAATGAGCAGTTCTTC
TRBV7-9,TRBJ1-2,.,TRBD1,CASSFPGQEANYGYTF,TGTGCCAGCAGCTTCCCGGGACAGGAAGCTAACTATGGCTACACCTTC
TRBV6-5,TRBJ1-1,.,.,CASSFDRSEAFF,TGTGCCAGCAGCTTCGACAGATCTGAAGCTTTCTTT
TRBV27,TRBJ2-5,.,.,CASSFNRMETQYF,TGTGCCAGCAGTTTCAACAGAATGGAGACCCAGTACTTC
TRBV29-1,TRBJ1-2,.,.,CSVGTSHYGYTF,TGCAGCGTCGGGACAAGCCATTACGGCTACACCTTC
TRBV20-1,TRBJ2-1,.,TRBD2,CSARAGLAGGGSSYNEQFF,TGCAGTGCTAGAGCCGGACTAGCGGGAGGTGGGAGCTCCTACAATGAGCAGTTCTTC
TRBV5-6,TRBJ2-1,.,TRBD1,CASSSDREMDNEQFF,TGTGCCAGCAGCTCGGACAGGGAGATGGACAATGAGCAGTTCTTC
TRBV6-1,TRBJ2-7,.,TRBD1,CASSGPYRGFIGEQYF,TGTGCCAGCAGTGGACCGTACAGGGGCTTCATCGGCGAGCAGTACTTC
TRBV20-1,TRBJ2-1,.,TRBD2,CSARGLAGDSGEQFF,TGCAGTGCTCGGGGACTAGCGGGAGATTCGGGCGAGCAGTTCTTC
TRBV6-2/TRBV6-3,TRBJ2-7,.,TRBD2,CASSYGLAGVGYEQYF,TGTGCCAGCAGTTACGGGCTAGCGGGAGTAGGCTACGAGCAGTACTTC
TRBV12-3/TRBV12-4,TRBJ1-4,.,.,CASSAGTLDEKLFF,TGTGCCAGCAGCGCCGGGACATTAGATGAAAAACTGTTTTTT
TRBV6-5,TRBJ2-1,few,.,CASSYGSGPFF,TGTGCCAGCAGTTACGGTTCGGGACCGTTCTTC
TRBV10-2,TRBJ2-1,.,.,CASSGAGVEQFF,TGCGCCAGCAGCGGGGCCGGGGTTGAGCAGTTCTTC
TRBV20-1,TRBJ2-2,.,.,CSCGDSQGGTGELFF,TGCAGTTGTGGGGACTCCCAGGGTGGTACCGGGGAGCTGTTTTTT
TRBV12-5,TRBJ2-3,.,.,CASGFPPGRGSTDTQYF,TGTGCTAGTGGTTTTCCCCCAGGGCGCGGGAGCACAGATACGCAGTATTTT
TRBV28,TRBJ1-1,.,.,CASSRRFGNTEAFF,TGTGCCAGCAGTCGTCGGTTCGGGAACACTGAAGCTTTCTTT